The 11 T cell receptor beta chains listed next were all sequenced from one sample in a study of blood T cells in healthy people across ages (dated by TCRdb to between 2014 and 2016). Receptors were amplified or captured by 5' RACE. The data were produced on an Illumina HiSeq 2500. A second PCR of 7 to 11 cycles was performed with a sample-barcoded 5' primer and a J-beta primer mix. TCRdb handled the public reads itself, with Q25 trimming in fastp and clone calling in MiXCR, and kept productive beta chains. Every distinct CDR3 protein forms one entry, paired with its most common genes and DNA. This sample has 790,000 or so distinct CDR3 sequences in its table, and roughly 56% of those were observed once. The ten largest clones take up 20% to 30% of the sample. The sequencing input was blood. Every receptor here comes from a man aged 40-49 years in good health.

J is TRBJ2-7 and V is TRBV12-3 or TRBV12-4; 9 nucleotides align to TRBD1. Trimming took 5 bases from V and 3 from J; bases not matched to a gene: 11. The CDR3 covers 16 residues. This CDR3 is CASSQLFGTGHYEQYF. CDR3 coding DNA: TGTGCCAGCAGTCAACTATTCGGGACAGGGCACTACGAGCAGTACTTC.

The CDR3 DNA reads as TGTGCCAGCTCCCGAGGGGACAGGGGCCCCTACGAGCAGTACTTC. Its translation: CASSRGDRGPYEQYF. The chain carries TRBV6-5 and TRBJ2-7, with 10 bases aligning to TRBD1. V lost 8 bases to trimming and J lost 2 bases; unmatched junction nucleotides: 9. Looked up from germline, CDR1 is MNHEY and CDR2 is SVGAGI. The CDR3 spans 15 residues.

This chain links TRBV27 with TRBJ1-5, with D unclear. CDR1 is MNHEY, CDR2 SMNVEV, per germline (reference sequence). V was shortened by 3 bases and J by 2 bases, with 14 bases between the two germline ends. The CDR3 extends over 16 amino acids. CDR3: CASSLTWIIRNQPQHF. The CDR3 DNA reads as TGTGCCAGCAGTTTGACATGGATCATTCGCAATCAGCCCCAGCATTTT.

The J gene is TRBJ2-3, the V gene TRBV11-2; TRBD2 might be the D (6 bases). The germline V gene has CDR1 SGHAT and CDR2 FQNNGV. CDR3 size: 16 residues. The V and J ends lost 5 bases and 2 bases respectively, with 17 bases between them. CDR3 residues: CASSITSRPLTDTQYF. The CDR3 DNA sequence: TGTGCCAGCAGCATAACTAGCAGACCCCTCACAGATACGCAGTATTTT. Full variable domain (outside the CDR3, taken from reference TRBV11-2 and TRBJ2-3): EAGVAQSPRYKIIEKRQSVAFWCNPISGHATLYWYQQILGQGPKLLIQFQNNGVVDDSQLPKDRFSAERLKGVDSTLKIQPAKLEDSAVYLCASSITSRPLTDTQYFGPGTRLTVL.

The DNA of the CDR3 is TGTGCCAGCAGCTTAGTTAACGGGGGAGAGCAGTACTTC. Translated, it gives CASSLVNGGEQYF. The chain couples TRBV7-2 to TRBJ2-5; D might be TRBD2 (6 bases). Germline CDR1 and CDR2: SGHTA and FQGNSA. The V gene lost 1 base and the J gene lost 11 bases, with 14 bases spanning the gap. The CDR3 is 13 residues long. The whole variable domain, remainder taken from reference TRBV7-2 and TRBJ2-5, is GAGVSQSPSNKVTEKGKDVELRCDPISGHTALYWYRQSLGQGLEFLIYFQGNSAPDKSGLPSDRFSAERTGGSVSTLTIQRTQQEDSAVYLCASSLVNGGEQYFGPGTRLLVL.

The chain has TRBV12-3 or TRBV12-4 and TRBJ2-5; D remains ambiguous. The J call could be wrong; TRBJ2-7 is a better fit for the DNA end. CDR3 length equals 13 residues. CDR3 coding DNA: TGTGCCAGCAGTTTAGGGCCCTCCCGCGAGCAGTACTTC. Protein product: CASSLGPSREQYF.

This clonotype has only a few counts. The CDR3 sequence: CASSQGGNGYTF. The CDR3 DNA reads as TGCGCCAGCAGCCAAGGGGGCAATGGCTACACCTTC. The J gene is TRBJ1-2, the V gene TRBV4-1; possible D gene TRBD1, 5 bases. This CDR3 region has 12 residues. CDR1 MGHRA and CDR2 YSYEKL come from the germline V gene. V lost 1 base and J 6 bases, leaving 6 bases between the germline ends.

This clonotype occurred a few times. This chain uses TRBV5-5 with TRBJ2-5, with 12 nucleotides matching TRBD2. TRBJ2-7 matches the DNA end more closely, so the J call is doubtful. The CDR3 covers 16 residues. Looked up from germline, CDR1 is SGHKS and CDR2 is YYEKEE (reference sequence). CDR3 sequence: CASRMTSGSKPYEQYF. Here the CDR3 DNA reads TGTGCCAGCAGAATGACTAGCGGGAGCAAGCCTTACGAGCAGTACTTC.

This clonotype showed up just a few times. The chain uses TRBV7-9 and TRBJ1-2, with 7 bases identical to TRBD1. The J segment lost 8 bases and the V segment lost 5 bases, leaving 11 bases of the junction unmatched. Germline V gives CDR1 SEHNR, CDR2 FQNEAQ (reference sequence). The CDR3 is 14 residues long. The CDR3 sequence: CASSPTDRVKGYTF. The CDR3 DNA follows: TGTGCCAGCAGCCCAACTGACAGGGTAAAGGGCTACACCTTC.

This clonotype was counted between two and nine times. The rearrangement joins TRBV28 to TRBJ2-5; the D call may be TRBD1 or TRBD2 (5 bases each). The J call may be wrong; the DNA end is better matched by TRBJ2-7. This CDR3 has 16 amino acids. Germline V gene lookup returns CDR1 MDHEN and CDR2 SYDVKM. CDR3 in amino acids: CASSPDRGRGRDEQYF. The CDR3, as DNA: TGTGCCAGCAGTCCCGATCGGGGCCGAGGTCGGGACGAGCAGTACTTC.

This clonotype has just a few counts. The V call is TRBV7-2, the J call TRBJ2-7, with D tentatively TRBD1 (5 bases). The germline gives CDR1 SGHTA, CDR2 FQGNSA. Trimming left V 5 bases short and J 2 bases short, with 13 bases between. The CDR3 covers 14 residues. The CDR3 DNA reads TGTGCCAGCAGCCCGACAGTCGTGGCCTACGAGCAGTACTTC. Residues: CASSPTVVAYEQYF.